A single sample is the source of the 29 T cell receptor beta chains below, sequenced in a study of T cell responses to AZD1222 COVID-19 vaccine. Clones were read by immunoSEQ multiplex PCR, and TCRdb kept only the in-frame ones, dropping some. The sample yields roughly 100,000 clones, about nine tenths seen once. The sample consisted of peripheral blood, taken 28 days after the second AZD1222 dose. The receptor set was obtained from an adult who received the AZD1222 COVID-19 vaccine.

The chain recombines TRBV11-2 with TRBJ2-2; weak D call: TRBD2 (5 bases). Germline-derived CDR1 and CDR2 are SGHAT and FQNNGV. The CDR3 has 15 amino acids. V was pared by 3 bases and J by 6 bases, with 14 bases between. The chain's CDR3 is CASSLRRAAAGELFF. As DNA, the CDR3 is TGTGCCAGCAGCTTGCGACGAGCGGCGGCCGGGGAGCTGTTTTTT.

The V and J genes are TRBV21-1 and TRBJ1-5. TRBV21-1 represents a pseudogene. The CDR3 covers 13 residues. The CDR3 loop reads CASSDPGSQPQHF. Written as DNA, the CDR3 is TGTGCCAGCAGCGATCCCGGTAGTCAGCCCCAGCATTTT.

This chain links TRBV9 with TRBJ2-2; 7 positions match TRBD1. Trimming took 2 bases from V and 3 from J; bases not matched to a gene: 4. This CDR3 has 15 amino acids. Germline CDR1 reads SGDLS; CDR2 reads YYNGEE. CDR3 loop: CASSVVGGDTGELFF. Here the CDR3 DNA reads TGTGCCAGCAGCGTGGTAGGGGGCGACACCGGGGAGCTGTTTTTT.

The rearrangement links TRBV5-1 to TRBJ2-3; D not certain. The V gene's germline CDR1 is SGHRS and CDR2 YFSETQ. V lost 4 bases and J 2 bases, leaving 11 bases between the germline ends. This CDR3 spans 14 amino acids. CDR3 coding DNA: TGCGCCAGCAGCCCGACTTATCACACAGATACGCAGTATTTT. Protein sequence: CASSPTYHTDTQYF. The variable domain in full, with the rest retrieved from reference TRBV5-1 and TRBJ2-3, is KAGVTQTPRYLIKTRGQQVTLSCSPISGHRSVSWYQQTPGQGLQFLFEYFSETQRNKGNFPGRFSGRQFSNSRSEMNVSTLELGDSALYLCASSPTYHTDTQYFGPGTRLTVL.

This rearrangement joins TRBV6-2 or TRBV6-3 to TRBJ2-1, with D hard to call. The V and J ends lost 0 bases and 10 bases respectively, with 13 bases between them. Germline V lookup: CDR1 MNHEY, CDR2 SVGEGT. This CDR3 contains 14 residues. Written as DNA, the CDR3 is TGTGCCAGCAGTTACTCAAGGCACACCACAGAGCAGTTCTTC. This sequence encodes CASSYSRHTTEQFF.

V usage is TRBV24-1 and J usage is TRBJ1-1; 9 positions match TRBD1. Trimming removed 4 bases from V and 4 bases from J; junction bases left unmatched: 9. The V gene's germline CDR1 is KGHDR and CDR2 SFDVKD. The CDR3 runs 16 residues. CDR3 in amino acids: CATSERHRGPGTEAFF. In DNA form, the CDR3 reads TGTGCCACCAGTGAGCGACACAGGGGGCCGGGCACTGAAGCTTTCTTT.

The genes are TRBV5-1 and TRBJ2-1; tentative D call: TRBD2 (6 bases). The CDR3 contains 14 residues. Trimming took off 0 bases at V and 4 bases at J, with 8 bases between the two ends. Germline V lookup: CDR1 SGHRS, CDR2 YFSETQ. The CDR3 here is CASSLGAGYNEQFF. The CDR3 DNA follows: TGCGCCAGCAGCTTGGGTGCGGGGTACAATGAGCAGTTCTTC.

Written as DNA, the CDR3 is TGTGCCACCAGTGACGCCGGGACAGCCTATGGCTACACCTTC. Protein product: CATSDAGTAYGYTF. The gene calls are TRBV24-1 and TRBJ1-2, with 7 bases lining up with TRBD1. This CDR3 spans 14 amino acids. Germline trimming cut 4 bases from V and 4 bases from J; bases unmatched to any gene: 5. Germline lookup yields CDR1 KGHDR and CDR2 SFDVKD.

For the CDR3, the DNA is TGTGCCAGCAGCTTAGGGAGTCAGCCCCAGCATTTT. Its protein product is CASSLGSQPQHF. The rearrangement uses TRBV11-2 and TRBJ1-5; unclear D gene. This CDR3 is 12 amino acids long. The germline V gene encodes CDR1 SGHAT and CDR2 FQNNGV. V gave up 1 base and J gave up 6 bases, with 4 bases separating them.

The chain joins TRBV5-1 to TRBJ2-5; 7 bases are a match to TRBD2. Germline trimming cut 0 bases from V and 1 base from J; bases unmatched to any gene: 3. This CDR3 comprises 15 residues. The germline V gene has CDR1 SGHRS and CDR2 YFSETQ. The CDR3 DNA reads as TGCGCCAGCAGCTTGGTTATAGCGGGCCAAGAGACCCAGTACTTC. It encodes CASSLVIAGQETQYF. The entire variable domain, with the rest obtained from reference TRBV5-1 and TRBJ2-5, is as follows: KAGVTQTPRYLIKTRGQQVTLSCSPISGHRSVSWYQQTPGQGLQFLFEYFSETQRNKGNFPGRFSGRQFSNSRSEMNVSTLELGDSALYLCASSLVIAGQETQYFGPGTRLLVL.

Only one count was recorded for this clone. In DNA form, the CDR3 reads TGTGCCAGCAGCGTAGACAGGGGGATCACGAACACTGAAGCTTTCTTT. Encoded protein: CASSVDRGITNTEAFF. The chain combines TRBV7-2 with TRBJ1-1, with 9 nucleotides matching TRBD1. CDR1 and CDR2 (germline): SGHTA, FQGNSA. V lost 5 bases and J lost 1; bases outside the gene matches: 8. The CDR3 totals 16 residues.

The J gene is TRBJ2-7, the V gene TRBV5-6, with 8 bases identical to TRBD1. The CDR3 sequence is 16 residues long. Germline trimming cut 4 bases from V and 8 bases from J; bases unmatched to any gene: 17. CDR1 and CDR2 (germline): SGHDT, YYEEEE. The CDR3 DNA follows: TGTGCCAGCAGCGGCTACTCCCGGGACAGGCCCCTCAAGCAGTACTTC. Its translation is CASSGYSRDRPLKQYF.

The V call is TRBV12-3 or TRBV12-4, the J call TRBJ1-1, with TRBD1 as a possible D gene (5 bases). This CDR3 contains 13 residues. The V and J ends lost 6 bases and 2 bases respectively, with 10 bases between them. The CDR3 DNA reads TGTGCCAGCAGCCGGGGGACCAACACTGAAGCTTTCTTT. Its translation: CASSRGTNTEAFF.

In this sample, this clone turned up a few times. V and J are TRBV6-2 or TRBV6-3 and TRBJ2-1, with a weak D call TRBD2 (5 bases). In germline, CDR1 is MNHEY, CDR2 SVGEGT. The V gene lost 5 bases and the J gene lost 10 bases, with 21 bases spanning the gap. The CDR3 is 15 amino acids. The CDR3 region is CASSTGKGGFIEQFF. CDR3 coding DNA: TGTGCCAGCAGTACCGGGAAGGGCGGATTCATCGAGCAGTTCTTC.

Points on this clone: A junction end diverges from the germline sequence, so it may reflect a read error. CDR3 nucleotides: TGCGCCAGCAGCCAAATCGCCGAGGGGAACTTC. It encodes CASSQIAEGNF. The chain is built from TRBV4-1 and TRBJ2-5; D assignment may be TRBD1 or TRBD2 (5 bases each). This CDR3 is built from 11 residues. From germline, CDR1 is MGHRA and CDR2 YSYEKL.

The chain carries TRBV5-1 and TRBJ2-2, with TRBD2 matching over 9 bases. The germline V gene has CDR1 SGHRS and CDR2 YFSETQ. The CDR3 is made up of 17 amino acids. The junction had 3 bases not matched to a gene; V was cut back by 0 bases and J by 0 bases. As DNA, the CDR3 is TGCGCCAGCAGCTTGGCAGCGGGGGGCCCGAACACCGGGGAGCTGTTTTTT. It encodes CASSLAAGGPNTGELFF.

This chain uses TRBV28 with TRBJ1-3; D gene ambiguous. CDR3 length equals 14 residues. In germline, CDR1 is MDHEN, CDR2 SYDVKM. Deletions cut 9 bases from V and 1 base from J, with 13 bases between. In DNA, the CDR3 is TGTGCCAGTATAACCAGACATTCTGGAAACACCATATATTTT. It encodes CASITRHSGNTIYF.

V and J are TRBV14 and TRBJ1-1; no definite D call. The V gene lost 4 bases and the J gene lost 0 bases, with 18 bases spanning the gap. This CDR3 region has 17 residues. CDR1 is SGHDN, CDR2 FVKESK, per germline. CDR3 DNA sequence: TGTGCCAGCAGCCGCCGCTCCCCTGGACGTCTGAACACTGAAGCTTTCTTT. Its translation: CASSRRSPGRLNTEAFF.

J is TRBJ1-2 and V is TRBV7-9; no clear D. This CDR3 spans 14 amino acids. The V and J ends lost 0 bases and 8 bases respectively, with 13 bases between them. Germline lookup yields CDR1 SEHNR and CDR2 FQNEAQ (reference sequence). DNA of the CDR3: TGTGCCAGCAGCTTAGCGCCCCAGGTGGGAGGCTACACCTTC. Translating gives CASSLAPQVGGYTF. The whole variable domain, remainder taken from reference TRBV7-9 and TRBJ1-2, is DTGVSQNPRHKITKRGQNVTFRCDPISEHNRLYWYRQTLGQGPEFLTYFQNEAQLEKSRLLSDRFSAERPKGSFSTLEIQRTEQGDSAMYLCASSLAPQVGGYTFGSGTRLTVV.

Here the CDR3 DNA reads TGTGCCAGCTCACCCCTGGGTTATCAGCCCCAGCATTTT. This encodes CASSPLGYQPQHF. This chain joins TRBV18 and TRBJ1-5; D is unclear. Trimming pared 3 bases from V and 5 bases from J, leaving 8 bases between. The CDR3 spans 13 residues. Per the germline V gene, CDR1 is KGHSH and CDR2 is LQKENI.

This sequence joins TRBV6-5 and TRBJ2-5; TRBD1 aligns across 9 bases. The CDR3 runs 15 residues. Germline CDR1 and CDR2: MNHEY and SVGAGI. Unmatched junction bases numbered 9, after V lost 7 bases and J lost 3 bases. In DNA form, the CDR3 reads TGTGCCAGCACCCCGACAGGGGGAGAAGAAGAGACCCAGTACTTC. This encodes CASTPTGGEEETQYF.

This chain joins TRBV27 and TRBJ1-5; D remains unclear. The V gene lost 2 bases and the J gene lost 6 bases, with 8 bases spanning the gap. CDR1 is MNHEY and CDR2 is SMNVEV in the germline V gene (reference sequence). The CDR3 has 13 amino acids. The DNA of the CDR3 is TGTGCCAGCAGTTTAATGGGAGGTCAGCCCCAGCATTTT. Its protein is CASSLMGGQPQHF.

The genes are TRBV12-3 or TRBV12-4 and TRBJ2-7; 7 bases agree with TRBD1. The CDR3 sequence is 12 residues long. With V trimmed by 6 bases and J by 12 bases, 11 bases remained unmatched. The CDR3 nucleotides are TGTGCCAGCAGCCCTGACGACAGGGCGTCGTACTTC. It encodes CASSPDDRASYF.

The chain joins TRBV3-1 (or the pseudogene TRBV3-2) to TRBJ1-4; 7 bases align to TRBD1. CDR1 is LGHDT, CDR2 YNNKEL, per germline (reference sequence). CDR3 length: 13 residues. J lost 7 bases, V lost 3 bases, and 2 bases had no gene match. The CDR3 region is CASSQDRSEKLFF. The CDR3 DNA follows: TGTGCCAGCAGCCAGGACAGGTCTGAAAAACTGTTTTTT.

The rearrangement joins TRBV24-1 to TRBJ2-5; 7 nucleotides agree with TRBD2. With 1 base clipped from V and 1 base from J, the junction kept 11 bases outside the gene matches. Germline V CDR1 and CDR2: KGHDR, SFDVKD. This CDR3 region has 18 residues. The CDR3 bases are TGTGCCACCAGTGATTTAAGGGAGGCGGGGGATTTCCAAGAGACCCAGTACTTC. Protein sequence: CATSDLREAGDFQETQYF.

This clone was recorded once. The CDR3 loop is CASSQGDRGHEKLFF. The CDR3 region has the DNA TGTGCCAGCAGCCAAGGGGACAGGGGGCATGAAAAACTGTTTTTT. This chain joins TRBV3-1 (or the pseudogene TRBV3-2) and TRBJ1-4, with TRBD1 matching 12 bases. The CDR3 totals 15 residues. Germline V CDR1 and CDR2: LGHDT, YNNKEL (reference sequence). J was trimmed by 6 bases and V by 1 base; bases with no gene match: 0.

The chain has TRBV5-1 and TRBJ2-7; TRBD2 might be the D (6 bases). The V end lost 0 bases, the J end lost 6 bases, and 13 bases lay between the germline ends. CDR3 size: 14 residues. Per germline, CDR1 SGHRS and CDR2 YFSETQ. The CDR3 loop reads CASSLDRVGGEQYF. The CDR3, as DNA: TGCGCCAGCAGCTTGGATAGGGTCGGGGGCGAGCAGTACTTC.

This chain connects TRBV12-3 or TRBV12-4 to TRBJ1-1; D is unclear. Deletions cut 3 bases from V and 2 bases from J, with 7 bases between. This CDR3 spans 13 amino acids. The CDR3 sequence is CASSFWKNTEAFF. The CDR3 coding sequence is TGTGCCAGCAGTTTCTGGAAAAACACTGAAGCTTTCTTT.

V usage is TRBV6-5 and J usage is TRBJ1-2; no firm D call. The CDR3 extends over 12 amino acids. Germline CDR1 MNHEY, CDR2 SVGAGI. Trimming removed 2 bases from V and 6 bases from J, with 7 bases in between. The CDR3 nucleotides are TGTGCCAGCAGTTACCTGAGCGATGGCTACACCTTC. It encodes CASSYLSDGYTF.